These 22 T cell receptor beta chains originate from one sample sequenced in a study of T cells in Graves' hyperthyroidism and ophthalmopathy. The investigators amplified TCR beta CDR3 regions from RNA transcripts. When the TCR CDR3 underwent first-round RT-PCR, the HTBI primer set was used. Each CDR3 protein gets one entry after TCRdb re-called the multiplex PCR reads with MiXCR. The data contain 650,000 to 850,000 distinct CDR3 sequences, around 20% of them seen just once; the ten biggest clones take up approximately 15%. Sample: blood. The receptors derive from a woman aged 45-60 years with Graves' hyperthyroidism that later progressed to Graves' ophthalmopathy.

DNA for the CDR3: TGCGCCAGCAGCTATGGGGGACAAGGACCAGCTACCGCGAATTCACCCCTCCACTTT. This codes for CASSYGGQGPATANSPLHF. This chain uses TRBV5-1 with TRBJ1-6, with D maybe TRBD1 (6 bases). Looked up from germline, CDR1 is SGHRS and CDR2 is YFSETQ. V lost 3 bases to trimming and J lost 7 bases, with 26 bases between them. CDR3 length equals 19 residues.

This clonotype has a count of ten or more. The chain carries TRBV12-3 or TRBV12-4 and TRBJ1-2, with D possibly TRBD1 on 5 matching bases. Between the trimmed V and J ends, which lost 7 bases and 4 bases, there was a span of 16 bases. The CDR3 is 14 residues long. The chain's CDR3 is CASTRDRRVYGYTF. CDR3 in DNA: TGTGCCAGCACCCGGGACCGGAGGGTCTATGGCTACACCTTC.

Only a few counts were recorded for this clonotype. One end of the junction is discordant with germline, which a read error may explain. This chain links TRBV6-2 or TRBV6-3 with TRBJ1-6, with 11 nucleotides matching TRBD1. Germline V gene lookup returns CDR1 MNHEY and CDR2 SVGEGT. This CDR3 has 16 residues. CDR3 in amino acids: CASSRRTGGYSSPLHF. For the CDR3, the DNA is TGTGCCAGCAGTCGCCGGACAGGGGGCTATAGTTCACCCCTCCACTTT.

This clonotype was counted many times. J is TRBJ2-7 and V is TRBV3-1; 12 bases agree with TRBD1. Per germline, CDR1 LGHDT and CDR2 YNNKEL (reference sequence). The CDR3 sequence is 16 residues long. Trimming at V came to 3 bases and at J to 2 bases, leaving 5 bases not matched to a gene. Here the CDR3 DNA reads TGTGCCAGCAGCCAGGTAGGGACAGGGGGCCCCTACGAGCAGTACTTC. It yields the protein CASSQVGTGGPYEQYF.

This clonotype has more than one count but fewer than ten. J is TRBJ1-3 and V is TRBV6-1, with unresolved D. CDR1 is MNHNS, CDR2 SASEGT, per germline. CDR3 length: 13 amino acids. V was trimmed by 11 bases and J by 0 bases, leaving 11 bases between them. CDR3 in DNA: TGTGCCTGCATTCCCTTCTCTGGAAACACCATATATTTT. This gives the protein CACIPFSGNTIYF.

The sample holds many counts of this clonotype. The chain combines TRBV5-6 with TRBJ2-3, with 12 bases aligning to TRBD1. Per germline, CDR1 SGHDT and CDR2 YYEEEE. V trimming: 3 bases; J trimming: 3 bases; junction bases outside the gene matches: 5. CDR3 size: 16 residues. CDR3 DNA sequence: TGTGCCAGCAGCTCCGGGACAGGGGGCCGTACAGATACGCAGTATTTT. Protein product: CASSSGTGGRTDTQYF. Variable domain in full (rest from reference TRBV5-6 and TRBJ2-3): DAGVTQSPTHLIKTRGQQVTLRCSPKSGHDTVSWYQQALGQGPQFIFQYYEEEERQRGNFPDRFSGHQFPNYSSELNVNALLLGDSALYLCASSSGTGGRTDTQYFGPGTRLTVL.

The gene calls are TRBV5-1 and TRBJ2-1; 9 bases match TRBD2. Germline CDR1 reads SGHRS; CDR2 reads YFSETQ. The CDR3 is 15 amino acids. V was pared by 0 bases and J by 8 bases, with 6 bases of the junction left unmatched. In nucleotides, the CDR3 is TGCGCCAGCAGCTTGGGCGGCGGGGGGGCCTATGAGCAGTTCTTC. Protein: CASSLGGGGAYEQFF.

This clonotype was seen at least ten times. The chain couples TRBV3-1 to TRBJ1-1; D gene unclear. The germline V and J ends were trimmed by 0 bases and 2 bases, with 4 bases remaining between them. The CDR3 is 13 residues long. Germline V gene sequence: CDR1 LGHDT, CDR2 YNNKEL (reference sequence). The CDR3 DNA reads as TGTGCCAGCAGCCAAGACATAAACACTGAAGCTTTCTTT. Protein: CASSQDINTEAFF.

This CDR3 is CSGTTGANYGYTF. CDR3 sequence (DNA): TGCAGCGGTACGACGGGAGCTAACTATGGCTACACCTTC. V gene TRBV29-1 combines with J gene TRBJ1-2, with D unresolved. Trimming removed 7 bases at V and 0 bases at J, with 12 bases between. CDR1 and CDR2 (germline): SQVTM, ANQGSEA. The CDR3 has 13 residues.

Many counts were recorded for this clonotype. The gene calls are TRBV20-1 and TRBJ1-5; 9 nucleotides match TRBD1. Looked up from germline, CDR1 is DFQATT and CDR2 is SNEGSKA (reference sequence). The CDR3 extends over 15 amino acids. V lost 6 bases and J lost 2; bases outside the gene matches: 8. The chain's CDR3 is CSARAGQGRNQPQHF. In DNA form, the CDR3 reads TGCAGTGCCAGGGCGGGACAGGGACGCAATCAGCCCCAGCATTTT.

This clonotype was counted at least ten times. This chain links TRBV2 with TRBJ2-7; perhaps D is TRBD1 or TRBD2 (5 bases each). The V gene lost 3 bases and the J gene lost 4 bases, with 13 bases spanning the gap. The CDR3 spans 14 residues. Looked up from germline, CDR1 is SNHLY and CDR2 is FYNNEI. CDR3 in DNA: TGTGCCAGCAGTGACCTTGTGGGGGTATACGAGCAGTACTTC. Translated, it gives CASSDLVGVYEQYF.

At least ten counts were recorded for this clonotype. The chain combines TRBV29-1 with TRBJ1-2, with D unclear. Trimming took off 1 base at V and 3 bases at J, with 12 bases between the two ends. Germline CDR1 reads SQVTM; CDR2 reads ANQGSEA. CDR3 length: 14 residues. As DNA, the CDR3 is TGCAGCGTTGAAGCAGCGCAAGCTGACTATGGCTACACCTTC. Residues: CSVEAAQADYGYTF.

V is TRBV19 and J is TRBJ1-5; no firm D call. V dropped 11 bases and J dropped 0 bases, with 17 bases sitting between them. CDR1 is LNHDA and CDR2 is SQIVND in the germline V gene (reference sequence). CDR3 size: 15 residues. The CDR3 here is CASTELAYSNQPQHF. The DNA for the CDR3 is TGTGCCTCAACGGAATTGGCTTATAGCAATCAGCCCCAGCATTTT.

This rearrangement joins TRBV19 to TRBJ1-2; tentatively, D is TRBD1 (6 bases). Germline assignment: CDR1 LNHDA and CDR2 SQIVND (reference sequence). The CDR3 extends over 16 amino acids. Deletions cut 3 bases from V and 0 bases from J, with 14 bases between. CDR3 loop: CASSIGRGLANYGYTF. The CDR3 DNA reads as TGTGCCAGTAGTATCGGCAGGGGCCTAGCTAACTATGGCTACACCTTC.

There are a few counts of this clonotype. The chain recombines TRBV19 with TRBJ1-1, with D hard to call. The CDR3 runs 15 residues. Germline lookup yields CDR1 LNHDA and CDR2 SQIVND (reference sequence). The germline V and J ends were trimmed by 5 bases and 5 bases, with 18 bases remaining between them. The CDR3 nucleotides are TGTGCCAGTAGTGCTGGGGTGTTAGTAAGGACTGAAGCTTTCTTT. It is translated as CASSAGVLVRTEAFF. The full variable domain, with the rest looked up from reference TRBV19 and TRBJ1-1, is DGGITQSPKYLFRKEGQNVTLSCEQNLNHDAMYWYRQDPGQGLRLIYYSQIVNDFQKGDIAEGYSVSREKKESFPLTVTSAQKNPTAFYLCASSAGVLVRTEAFFGQGTRLTVV.

The chain has TRBV20-1 and TRBJ1-5; D is possibly TRBD1 (5 bases). This CDR3 comprises 15 residues. V lost 1 base, J lost 2 bases, and 12 bases lay in between. CDR1 DFQATT and CDR2 SNEGSKA come from the germline V gene (reference sequence). The CDR3 DNA reads as TGCAGTGCTAGAGTCCTAGGGGAGGGCAATCAGCCCCAGCATTTT. Its translation is CSARVLGEGNQPQHF.

V usage is TRBV15 and J usage is TRBJ1-5; D is ambiguous. CDR1 and CDR2 (germline): LNHNV, YYDKDF (reference sequence). Trimming shortened V by 4 bases and J by 5 bases, and 6 bases separated the two germline ends. The CDR3 runs 12 residues. Here the CDR3 reads CATSNEYQPQHF. The CDR3 nucleotides read TGTGCCACCAGCAACGAGTATCAGCCCCAGCATTTT.

This clonotype was seen a handful of times. The rearrangement uses TRBV12-3 or TRBV12-4 and TRBJ1-3; possibly TRBD1 for D (5 bases). This CDR3 region has 17 residues. V was cut by 4 bases and J by 0 bases, with 16 bases left in between. The CDR3 DNA reads as TGTGCCAGCAGTTCTACCCCGGGACTCCGCTCTGGAAACACCATATATTTT. It is translated as CASSSTPGLRSGNTIYF.

The CDR3 bases are TGCAGTGCTACGGGGGGGACAGGGGGTGCCTATGGCTACACCTTC. Translated: CSATGGTGGAYGYTF. The chain joins TRBV20-1 to TRBJ1-2; TRBD1 agrees at 11 bases. CDR3 length: 15 amino acids. Germline CDR1 reads DFQATT; CDR2 reads SNEGSKA (reference sequence). Trimming removed 4 bases from V and 4 bases from J; junction bases left unmatched: 8.

This clonotype was recorded at least ten times. The chain combines TRBV20-1 with TRBJ1-3; TRBD1 aligns across 7 bases. There are 13 residues in the CDR3. The germline CDR1 and CDR2 sequences are DFQATT and SNEGSKA (reference sequence). With V trimmed by 5 bases and J by 3 bases, 4 bases remained unmatched. The CDR3 loop reads CSAYTGDGNTIYF. The CDR3, as DNA: TGCAGTGCTTATACAGGGGATGGAAACACCATATATTTT.

The chain couples TRBV12-3 or TRBV12-4 to TRBJ1-3; the D gene is possibly TRBD1 (5 bases). This CDR3 has 15 amino acids. Trimming stripped 8 bases from V and 0 bases from J, with 14 bases between. The CDR3 sequence is CASGRQQPSGNTIYF. CDR3 bases: TGTGCCAGCGGTAGACAGCAACCCTCTGGAAACACCATATATTTT.

The CDR3 sequence is CASSDLTGQNNEKLFF. In nucleotides, the CDR3 is TGCGCCAGCAGCGACCTTACGGGACAGAATAATGAAAAACTGTTTTTT. The rearrangement uses TRBV5-1 and TRBJ1-4, with TRBD1 identical over 7 bases. The junction had 10 bases not matched to a gene; V was cut back by 4 bases and J by 4 bases. There are 16 residues in the CDR3. Germline assignment: CDR1 SGHRS and CDR2 YFSETQ.